A selection of T cell receptor beta chains follows, all from one sample in a study of shared clonotypes between healthy human individuals. The data were produced by immunoSEQ multiplex PCR, yet TCRdb's version contains in-frame clones alone and is incomplete. The sample gives about 120,000 clones, approximately 70% of which show up once; 24% is in the top ten. Sample: memory CD8+ T cells sorted from blood. Every receptor here comes from a woman aged 25 to 39 in good health. Each CDR3 is given with its conserved first and last residue. A D gene is named only where the DNA matches it firmly. Some rows have no size entry. The others give once, few or many, or a class for an expanded clone.

TRBD2	TRBV11-3	TRBJ2-3	NA	CASRDGLVTDTQYF	TGTGCCAGCAGGGACGGACTAGTCACAGATACGCAGTATTTT
NA	TRBV29-1	TRBJ2-7	NA	CSVGWDYEQYF	TGCAGCGTTGGCTGGGATTACGAGCAGTACTTC
TRBD2	TRBV11-2	TRBJ2-7	once	CASRGLAGESYEQYF	TGTGCCAGCAGGGGACTAGCGGGAGAGAGCTACGAGCAGTACTTC
TRBD2	TRBV19	TRBJ2-1	NA	CASSIWTSGDDEQFF	TGTGCCAGTAGTATATGGACTAGCGGGGACGATGAGCAGTTCTTC
NA	TRBV2	TRBJ2-7	NA	CASSQGRAYEQYF	TGTGCCAGCAGCCAAGGTAGAGCCTACGAGCAGTACTTC
NA	TRBV29-1	TRBJ2-5	NA	CSVEDAPAETQYF	TGCAGCGTTGAGGATGCTCCCGCGGAGACCCAGTACTTC
NA	TRBV5-4	TRBJ2-7	NA	CASSPLRDTKGTWVSEQYF	TGTGCCAGCAGCCCTCTCAGGGACACCAAGGGGACTTGGGTCTCGGAGCAGTACTTC
NA	TRBV7-9	TRBJ2-6	NA	CASSVKYTIQSRANVLTF	TGTGCCAGCAGCGTTAAATATACCATACAAAGTCGGGCCAACGTCCTGACTTTC
TRBD2	TRBV4-1	TRBJ2-7	NA	CASSPAGGRSYEQYF	TGCGCCAGCAGCCCAGCGGGGGGGAGATCCTACGAGCAGTACTTC
NA	TRBV6-1	TRBJ2-1	NA	CATAILRYYNEQFF	TGTGCCACCGCTATACTTCGGTACTACAATGAGCAGTTCTTC
TRBD2	TRBV4-1	TRBJ2-7	NA	CASSQGLAGGAYEQYF	TGCGCCAGCAGCCAAGGACTAGCGGGAGGAGCGTACGAGCAGTACTTC
TRBD1	TRBV6-1	TRBJ1-1	many	CASSAGTENTEAFF	TGTGCCAGCAGTGCCGGGACAGAGAACACTGAAGCTTTCTTT
NA	TRBV6-5	TRBJ2-2	NA	CASSYELGRELFF	TGTGCCAGCAGTTACGAGCTTGGAAGGGAGCTGTTTTTT
TRBD2	TRBV28	TRBJ2-1	NA	CASAGTSGTGGEQFF	TGTGCCAGCGCCGGGACTAGCGGGACGGGAGGGGAGCAGTTCTTC
NA	TRBV7-2	TRBJ2-1	NA	CASSLDGWANEQFF	TGTGCCAGCAGCTTAGATGGATGGGCGAATGAGCAGTTCTTC
TRBD1	TRBV4-1	TRBJ2-7	NA	CASSSGQGSYEQYF	TGCGCCAGCAGTTCGGGACAGGGTTCCTACGAGCAGTACTTC
TRBD2	TRBV4-1	TRBJ2-7	NA	CASSPLAGVEREQYF	TGCGCCAGCAGCCCCTTAGCGGGAGTAGAAAGAGAGCAGTACTTC
NA	TRBV9	TRBJ1-5	NA	CASSVGGLRNQPQHF	TGTGCCAGCAGCGTAGGAGGGTTACGGAATCAGCCCCAGCATTTT
TRBD1	TRBV19	TRBJ1-4	NA	CASAATGLEKLFF	TGTGCCTCCGCCGCGACAGGGTTGGAAAAACTGTTTTTT